One and the same sample provided the 31 T cell receptor beta chains below, sequenced in a study of CD8+ T cells in alopecia areata. Reverse transcribed after extraction, RNA yielded cDNA as the sequencing template. Using immunoSEQ multiplex PCR, the repertoire was profiled, and TCRdb retains in-frame clones only, with some absent. Among about 150,000 clones listed, 55% were seen once. Specimen: CD4+ T cells sorted from blood. The receptors here all came from a human donor in good health.

The chain joins TRBV18 to TRBJ2-1; 12 bases fit TRBD2. The junction had 8 bases not matched to a gene; V was cut back by 4 bases and J by 10 bases. The CDR3 sequence is 15 residues long. Germline V gene data show CDR1 as KGHSH and CDR2 as LQKENI. The CDR3 sequence: CASSQRLAGAEEQFF. CDR3 nucleotide sequence: TGTGCCAGCTCACAAAGACTAGCGGGAGCAGAAGAGCAGTTCTTC.

CDR3 in amino acids: CASSHFGTSGRNEQFF. The CDR3 nucleotides are TGCGCCAGCAGCCACTTCGGGACTAGCGGGAGGAATGAGCAGTTCTTC. The rearrangement joins TRBV4-1 to TRBJ2-1; 15 bases match TRBD2. There are 16 residues in the CDR3. The V and J ends lost 3 bases and 7 bases, in that order; junction bases with no gene match: 4. The germline V gene has CDR1 MGHRA and CDR2 YSYEKL.

J is TRBJ2-1 and V is TRBV6-1, with D tentatively TRBD1 (5 bases). The CDR3 totals 16 residues. The germline gives CDR1 MNHNS, CDR2 SASEGT. Between the trimmed V and J ends, which lost 2 bases and 4 bases, there was a span of 15 bases. CDR3 amino acids: CASSELPDRLYNEQFF. Written as DNA, the CDR3 is TGTGCCAGCAGTGAACTGCCCGACAGACTTTACAATGAGCAGTTCTTC.

The CDR3 bases are TGTGCCAGCAAGGAGGGGCCAACGAACACTGAAGCTTTCTTT. It is translated as CASKEGPTNTEAFF. This sequence joins TRBV6-5 and TRBJ1-1, with D maybe TRBD1 (5 bases). The CDR3 runs to 14 residues. The V gene lost 7 bases and the J gene lost 1 base, with 13 bases spanning the gap. CDR1 is MNHEY and CDR2 is SVGAGI in the germline V gene.

This clone turned up a few times. V usage is TRBV5-1 and J usage is TRBJ1-2, with D possibly being TRBD1 (6 bases). V dropped 0 bases and J dropped 3 bases, with 12 bases sitting between them. Germline lookup yields CDR1 SGHRS and CDR2 YFSETQ. The CDR3 consists of 15 residues. The CDR3: CASSLGPGADYGYTF. The CDR3 DNA reads as TGCGCCAGCAGCTTGGGGCCGGGGGCGGACTATGGCTACACCTTC.

The gene calls are TRBV29-1 and TRBJ1-2; 7 bases agree with TRBD1. This CDR3 contains 12 residues. V lost 4 bases, J lost 8 bases, and 7 bases stayed unmatched. Germline assignment: CDR1 SQVTM and CDR2 ANQGSEA. The CDR3 sequence: CSVGWGQSGYTF. In DNA, the CDR3 is TGCAGCGTTGGGTGGGGACAGTCCGGCTACACCTTC.

The CDR3 is CSVQEDGYTF. As DNA, the CDR3 is TGCAGCGTTCAGGAGGACGGCTACACCTTC. The V call is TRBV29-1, the J call TRBJ1-2; no reliable D call. CDR1 is SQVTM, CDR2 ANQGSEA, per germline. Trimming took 5 bases from V and 8 from J, leaving 9 bases between them. This CDR3 region has 10 residues.

This clone appeared a few times. The chain employs TRBV30 and TRBJ2-3; 7 positions match TRBD2. The V gene's germline CDR1 is GTSNPN and CDR2 SVGIG (reference sequence). V shed 0 bases, J shed 3 bases, and the junction held 9 bases outside the gene matches. There are 16 residues in the CDR3. This CDR3 reads CAWSVLSARGTDTQYF. The CDR3 region has the DNA TGTGCCTGGAGTGTACTTAGCGCGCGGGGGACAGATACGCAGTATTTT.

The genes are TRBV18 and TRBJ1-5, with D perhaps matching TRBD1 (6 bases). V lost 0 bases, J lost 11 bases, and 11 bases lay in between. This CDR3 has 13 amino acids. From germline, CDR1 is KGHSH and CDR2 LQKENI. As DNA, the CDR3 is TGTGCCAGCTCACCACCGGCAGGGGAGGCCCAGCATTTT. Its protein is CASSPPAGEAQHF. The whole variable domain, remainder taken from reference TRBV18 and TRBJ1-5, is NAGVMQNPRHLVRRRGQEARLRCSPMKGHSHVYWYRQLPEEGLKFMVYLQKENIIDESGMPKERFSAEFPKEGPSILRIQQVVRGDSAAYFCASSPPAGEAQHFGDGTRLSIL.

The chain joins TRBV4-1 to TRBJ2-7; 8 bases agree with TRBD1. J gave up 6 bases and V 1 base, and 5 bases lay outside the gene matches. The CDR3 extends over 14 amino acids. The germline CDR1 and CDR2 sequences are MGHRA and YSYEKL. The CDR3: CASSQVVTGGEQYF. As DNA, the CDR3 is TGCGCCAGCAGCCAAGTGGTCACAGGGGGCGAGCAGTACTTC.

This chain joins TRBV25-1 and TRBJ1-1; TRBD1 agrees at 8 bases. Per germline, CDR1 MGHDK and CDR2 SYGVNS. The CDR3 loop spans 13 amino acids. Trimming cost V 4 bases and J 5 bases; bases outside gene matches: 3. The CDR3 region is CASSGTGGTEAFF. In DNA form, the CDR3 reads TGTGCCAGCAGTGGAACAGGGGGAACTGAAGCTTTCTTT.

This chain uses TRBV29-1 with TRBJ2-3; a weak D match, TRBD1 (6 bases). CDR1 and CDR2 from the germline V gene are SQVTM and ANQGSEA. Deletions cut 1 base from V and 5 bases from J, with 16 bases between. The CDR3 runs 15 residues. CDR3 coding DNA: TGCAGCGTTGAAGGGTTAGACAGGAGGAAAGATACGCAGTATTTT. Its translation: CSVEGLDRRKDTQYF.

J is TRBJ1-2 and V is TRBV11-2; D remains ambiguous. V lost 5 bases and J 4 bases, leaving 14 bases between the germline ends. The CDR3 consists of 14 residues. Germline V lookup: CDR1 SGHAT, CDR2 FQNNGV. CDR3 amino acids: CASSTPKGGYGYTF. For the CDR3, the DNA is TGTGCCAGCAGCACCCCGAAGGGAGGCTATGGCTACACCTTC.

The V call is TRBV28, the J call TRBJ2-5; 7 bases match TRBD2. V shed 5 bases, J shed 3 bases, and the junction held 6 bases outside the gene matches. The CDR3 runs 14 residues. Per germline, CDR1 MDHEN and CDR2 SYDVKM. The CDR3 bases are TGTGCCAGCAGTCCAAGCGGGAACGAAGAGACCCAGTACTTC. Its protein product is CASSPSGNEETQYF.

The chain carries TRBV9 and TRBJ2-5; possibly TRBD1 or TRBD2 for D (7 bases each). Trimming left V 0 bases short and J 5 bases short, with 11 bases between. Looked up from germline, CDR1 is SGDLS and CDR2 is YYNGEE. The CDR3 is made up of 14 amino acids. CDR3 sequence reads: CASSVGQGGETQYF. The CDR3, as DNA: TGTGCCAGCAGCGTAGGACAGGGAGGGGAGACCCAGTACTTC.

This rearrangement joins TRBV28 to TRBJ1-1; D remains ambiguous. V lost 2 bases and J lost 0, with 7 bases in between. Germline V gene data show CDR1 as MDHEN and CDR2 as SYDVKM. CDR3 length: 14 residues. The CDR3 region is CASSLGHLNTEAFF. Written as DNA, the CDR3 is TGTGCCAGCAGTTTAGGGCACCTGAACACTGAAGCTTTCTTT. Filled out from reference TRBV28 and TRBJ1-1, the complete variable domain reads DVKVTQSSRYLVKRTGEKVFLECVQDMDHENMFWYRQDPGLGLRLIYFSYDVKMKEKGDIPEGYSVSREKKERFSLILESASTNQTSMYLCASSLGHLNTEAFFGQGTRLTVV.

The V gene is TRBV18, the J gene TRBJ2-5; D is uncertain. The V and J ends lost 1 base and 2 bases respectively, with 11 bases between them. Germline V gives CDR1 KGHSH, CDR2 LQKENI. This CDR3 is built from 15 residues. The DNA for the CDR3 is TGTGCCAGCTCACCACGCTCAGGCCGACAAGAGACCCAGTACTTC. Its translation: CASSPRSGRQETQYF.

In its sample, this clone was seen a few times. This chain connects TRBV7-2 to TRBJ2-5; D perhaps matches TRBD1 (6 bases). The V and J ends lost 1 base and 4 bases respectively, with 16 bases between them. Germline-derived CDR1 and CDR2 are SGHTA and FQGNSA. The CDR3 covers 16 residues. Here the CDR3 DNA reads TGTGCCAGCAGCTTAGGGGACATTCCTTGGGGAGAGACCCAGTACTTC. Translated, it gives CASSLGDIPWGETQYF.

This chain uses TRBV23-1 with TRBJ2-5; either TRBD1 or TRBD2 may fit D (6 bases each). TRBV23-1 counts as an open reading frame of uncertain function. This CDR3 has 16 amino acids. Trimming took off 0 bases at V and 4 bases at J, with 15 bases between the two ends. CDR3 DNA: TGCGCCAGCAGTCAATCTAGTGGCAGGGGAGGAGAGACCCAGTACTTC. Encoded protein: CASSQSSGRGGETQYF.

The CDR3 DNA reads as TGTGCCACACAACAGGGCTTTCGCGGAAACACCATATATTTT. Encoded protein: CATQQGFRGNTIYF. This chain connects TRBV7-2 to TRBJ1-3; the D gene is possibly TRBD1 (6 bases). The germline V and J ends were trimmed by 10 bases and 4 bases, with 17 bases remaining between them. The CDR3 length is 14 residues. The germline CDR1 and CDR2 sequences are SGHTA and FQGNSA.

This clone was counted ten times or more. The V gene is TRBV7-2, the J gene TRBJ2-4; 8 nucleotides line up with TRBD2. Germline CDR1 and CDR2: SGHTA and FQGNSA. The CDR3 is 18 residues long. J was trimmed by 0 bases and V by 5 bases; bases with no gene match: 12. The CDR3 DNA reads as TGTGCCAGCAGCCGCGGCGCGCTAGCGGGCTTAGCCAAAAACATTCAGTACTTC. It codes for CASSRGALAGLAKNIQYF.

Note on this clone: This specimen includes other DNA sequences encoding the same CDR3. This chain connects TRBV5-1 to TRBJ1-5; D not certain. The germline V and J ends were trimmed by 4 bases and 2 bases, with 10 bases remaining between them. This CDR3 contains 14 residues. Germline V gene data show CDR1 as SGHRS and CDR2 as YFSETQ. The CDR3 nucleotides are TGCGCCAGCAGCACTGGAATCGGCAATCAGCCCCAGCATTTT. The encoded protein is CASSTGIGNQPQHF.

This clone was recorded a few times. The chain carries TRBV29-1 and TRBJ2-7; no definite D call. The CDR3 covers 12 residues. Trimming pared 6 bases from V and 6 bases from J, leaving 15 bases between. Looked up from germline, CDR1 is SQVTM and CDR2 is ANQGSEA. This CDR3 is CSVAYGPFEQYF. CDR3 coding DNA: TGCAGCGTCGCTTATGGACCCTTCGAGCAGTACTTC.

Worth noting for this clone: The same CDR3 is also encoded by other DNA sequences in this sample. This chain joins TRBV7-9 and TRBJ2-5; D is unclear. The CDR3 totals 11 residues. V shed 4 bases and J shed 5 bases, with 5 bases lying between them. Germline V gene sequence: CDR1 SEHNR, CDR2 FQNEAQ (reference sequence). For the CDR3, the DNA is TGTGCCAGCAGCTCCGGGGAGACCCAGTACTTC. It encodes CASSSGETQYF.

This clone was counted once. The rearrangement joins TRBV30 to TRBJ2-1, with TRBD2 matching 8 bases. The CDR3 consists of 15 residues. V shed 0 bases and J 6 bases; nucleotides not matched to a gene: 7. CDR1 is GTSNPN and CDR2 is SVGIG in the germline V gene (reference sequence). The CDR3 DNA reads as TGTGCCTGGAGTGTAGGCCCAGCGGGAGCCAATGAGCAGTTCTTC. The encoded protein is CAWSVGPAGANEQFF.

This clone was found once. V and J are TRBV6-1 and TRBJ1-2; D uncertain. V was pared by 2 bases and J by 12 bases, with 19 bases between. CDR3 length equals 14 residues. Per germline, CDR1 MNHNS and CDR2 SASEGT. The CDR3 sequence is CASSESVAPSDDTF. For the CDR3, the DNA is TGTGCCAGCAGTGAAAGTGTGGCACCCAGCGATGACACCTTC.

The chain couples TRBV7-3 to TRBJ2-3; D call uncertain. This CDR3 has 11 amino acids. V was cut by 3 bases and J by 6 bases, with 4 bases left in between. In germline, CDR1 is SGHTA, CDR2 FQGTGA. The CDR3 protein is CASSLVDTQYF. CDR3 nucleotides: TGTGCCAGCAGCTTGGTGGATACGCAGTATTTT.

A few counts support this clone. The chain has TRBV30 and TRBJ2-2; no reliable D call. The CDR3 is 13 amino acids. Per the germline V gene, CDR1 is GTSNPN and CDR2 is SVGIG (reference sequence). Trimming pared 5 bases from V and 5 bases from J, leaving 12 bases between. This chain's CDR3 is CAWGEYSTGELFF. Written as DNA, the CDR3 is TGTGCCTGGGGGGAATATTCTACCGGGGAGCTGTTTTTT.

The V call is TRBV7-9, the J call TRBJ2-2, with unresolved D. The CDR3 is 13 amino acids. Germline V gene sequence: CDR1 SEHNR, CDR2 FQNEAQ (reference sequence). V lost 1 base to trimming and J lost 4 bases, with 4 bases between them. The CDR3: CASSLVSTGELFF. CDR3 in DNA: TGTGCCAGCAGCTTAGTGTCCACCGGGGAGCTGTTTTTT.

The chain employs TRBV10-3 and TRBJ2-7; 10 positions match TRBD2. The germline V gene encodes CDR1 ENHRY and CDR2 SYGVKD. V gave up 5 bases and J gave up 5 bases; unmatched junction bases: 6. The CDR3 loop spans 14 amino acids. This CDR3 is CAISPSGRADEQYF. CDR3 coding DNA: TGTGCCATCAGTCCGAGCGGGAGGGCCGACGAGCAGTACTTC.

The V call is TRBV4-2, the J call TRBJ2-3; tentative D call: TRBD2 (5 bases). The CDR3 has 15 residues. Trimming removed 5 bases from V and 5 bases from J, with 17 bases in between. Looked up from germline, CDR1 is LGHNA and CDR2 is YNFKEQ. The CDR3 bases are TGTGCCAGCAGCATGACGTCAGCGGATGGAGATACGCAGTATTTT. This encodes CASSMTSADGDTQYF.